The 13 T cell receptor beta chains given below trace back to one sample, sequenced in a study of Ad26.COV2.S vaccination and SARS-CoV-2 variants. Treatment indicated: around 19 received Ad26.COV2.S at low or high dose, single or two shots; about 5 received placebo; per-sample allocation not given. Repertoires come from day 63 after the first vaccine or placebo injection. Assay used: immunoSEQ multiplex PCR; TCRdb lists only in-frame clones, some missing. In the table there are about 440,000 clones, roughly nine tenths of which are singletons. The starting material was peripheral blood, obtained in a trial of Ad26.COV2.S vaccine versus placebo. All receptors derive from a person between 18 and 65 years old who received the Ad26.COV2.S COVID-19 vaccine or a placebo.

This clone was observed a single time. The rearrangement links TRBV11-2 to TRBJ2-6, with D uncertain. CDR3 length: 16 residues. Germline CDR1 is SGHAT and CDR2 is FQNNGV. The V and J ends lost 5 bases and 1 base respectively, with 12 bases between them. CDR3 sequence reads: CASSPIKSSGANVLTF. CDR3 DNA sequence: TGTGCCAGCAGCCCGATAAAGTCTTCTGGGGCCAACGTCCTGACTTTC.

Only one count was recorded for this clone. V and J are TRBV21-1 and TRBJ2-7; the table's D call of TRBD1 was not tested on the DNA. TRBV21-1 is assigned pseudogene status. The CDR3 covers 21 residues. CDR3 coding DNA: TGTGCCAGCAGCAAACATAAGTCTGGCAGGTTCCACCGGTTCGTGACCTACGAGCAGTACTTC. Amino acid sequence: CASSKHKSGRFHRFVTYEQYF.

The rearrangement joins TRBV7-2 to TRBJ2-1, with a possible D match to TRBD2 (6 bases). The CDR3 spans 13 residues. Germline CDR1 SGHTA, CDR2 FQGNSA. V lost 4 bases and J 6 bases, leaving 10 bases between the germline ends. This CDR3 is CASSWDSVNEQFF. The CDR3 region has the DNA TGTGCCAGCAGCTGGGACTCTGTCAATGAGCAGTTCTTC.

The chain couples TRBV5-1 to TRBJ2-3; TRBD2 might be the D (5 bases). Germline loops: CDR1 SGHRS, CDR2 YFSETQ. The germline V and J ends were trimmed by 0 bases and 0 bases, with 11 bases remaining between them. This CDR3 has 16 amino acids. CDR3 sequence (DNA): TGCGCCAGCAGCTTGGACGGGGATGGTAGCACAGATACGCAGTATTTT. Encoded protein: CASSLDGDGSTDTQYF.

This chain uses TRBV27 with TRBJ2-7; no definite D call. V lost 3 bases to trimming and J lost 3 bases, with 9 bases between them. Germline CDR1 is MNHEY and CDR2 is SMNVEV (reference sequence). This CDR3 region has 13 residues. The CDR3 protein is CASSLYKGYEQYF. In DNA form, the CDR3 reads TGTGCCAGCAGTTTGTATAAGGGCTACGAGCAGTACTTC.

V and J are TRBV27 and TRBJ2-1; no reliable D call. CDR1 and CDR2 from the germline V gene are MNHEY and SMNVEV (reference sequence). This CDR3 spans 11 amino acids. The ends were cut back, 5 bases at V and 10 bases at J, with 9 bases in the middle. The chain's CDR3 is CASSDTTEQFF. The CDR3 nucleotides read TGTGCCAGCAGTGATACGACCGAGCAGTTCTTC.

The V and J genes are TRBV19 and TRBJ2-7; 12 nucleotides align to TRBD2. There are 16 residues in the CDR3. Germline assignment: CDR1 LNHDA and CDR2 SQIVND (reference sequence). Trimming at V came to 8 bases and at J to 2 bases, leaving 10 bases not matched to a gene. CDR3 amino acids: CASQLAGGGPAYEQYF. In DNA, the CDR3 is TGTGCCAGTCAACTAGCGGGAGGAGGGCCCGCCTACGAGCAGTACTTC.

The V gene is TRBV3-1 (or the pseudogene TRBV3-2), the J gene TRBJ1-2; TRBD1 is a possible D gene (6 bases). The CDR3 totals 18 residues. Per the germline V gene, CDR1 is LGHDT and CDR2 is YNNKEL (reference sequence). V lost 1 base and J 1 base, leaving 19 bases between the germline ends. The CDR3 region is CASSQGRRRDKINYGYTF. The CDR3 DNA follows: TGTGCCAGCAGCCAAGGACGGCGGCGGGACAAAATTAACTATGGCTACACCTTC.

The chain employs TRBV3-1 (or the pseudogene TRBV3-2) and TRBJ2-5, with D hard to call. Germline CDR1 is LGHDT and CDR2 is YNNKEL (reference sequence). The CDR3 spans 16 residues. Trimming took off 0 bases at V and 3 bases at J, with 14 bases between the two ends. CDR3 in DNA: TGTGCCAGCAGCCAAGATCGTGGCAGAATAAAAGAGACCCAGTACTTC. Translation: CASSQDRGRIKETQYF.

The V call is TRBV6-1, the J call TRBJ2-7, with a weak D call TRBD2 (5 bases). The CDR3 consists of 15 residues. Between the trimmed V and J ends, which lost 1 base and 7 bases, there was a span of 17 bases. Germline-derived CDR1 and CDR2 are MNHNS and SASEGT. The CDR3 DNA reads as TGTGCCAGCAGTGAAGACCGGGGTAGACTTCAGGAGCAGTACTTC. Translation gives CASSEDRGRLQEQYF.

CDR3 DNA: TGTGCCAGCAGCCAAGCTCGGGGGACCGAGCAGTACTTC. Translated, it gives CASSQARGTEQYF. V gene TRBV3-1 (or the pseudogene TRBV3-2) combines with J gene TRBJ2-7; TRBD2 is a possible D gene (6 bases). Germline V gives CDR1 LGHDT, CDR2 YNNKEL (reference sequence). The germline V and J ends were trimmed by 1 base and 6 bases, with 10 bases remaining between them. The CDR3 spans 13 residues.

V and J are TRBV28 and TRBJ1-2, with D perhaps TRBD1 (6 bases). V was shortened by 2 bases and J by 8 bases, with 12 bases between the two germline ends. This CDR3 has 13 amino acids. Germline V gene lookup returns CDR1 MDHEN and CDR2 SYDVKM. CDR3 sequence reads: CASSLRSGEGYTF. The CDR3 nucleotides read TGTGCCAGCAGTTTACGGTCAGGGGAAGGCTACACCTTC.

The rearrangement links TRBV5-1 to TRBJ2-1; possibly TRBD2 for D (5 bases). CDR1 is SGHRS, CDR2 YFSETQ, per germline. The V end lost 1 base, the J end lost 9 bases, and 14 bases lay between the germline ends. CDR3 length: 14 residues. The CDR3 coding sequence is TGCGCCAGCAGCTTGATTAGCGAGACGAGTGAGCAGTTCTTC. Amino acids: CASSLISETSEQFF. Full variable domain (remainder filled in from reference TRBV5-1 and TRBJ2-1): KAGVTQTPRYLIKTRGQQVTLSCSPISGHRSVSWYQQTPGQGLQFLFEYFSETQRNKGNFPGRFSGRQFSNSRSEMNVSTLELGDSALYLCASSLISETSEQFFGPGTRLTVL.